One and the same sample provided the 6 T cell receptor beta chains below, sequenced in a study of T cells in Graves' hyperthyroidism and ophthalmopathy. Amplified regions were TCR beta CDR3 sequences from RNA transcripts. The TCR CDR3 first-round RT-PCR relied on the HTBI primer set. TCRdb used MiXCR to reprocess the multiplex PCR reads, holding one entry per CDR3 protein. Seen here are roughly 570,000 distinct CDR3 sequences, roughly 50% observed once, and the top ten hold around 7.7%. Material: peripheral blood or thyroid tissue (not recorded which). These receptors were collected from a woman under 30 with Graves' hyperthyroidism.

At least ten counts were recorded for this clonotype. V and J are TRBV10-3 and TRBJ2-5; 8 bases are a match to TRBD1. Per germline, CDR1 ENHRY and CDR2 SYGVKD. V gave up 6 bases and J gave up 3 bases; unmatched junction bases: 3. The CDR3 is 13 residues long. The CDR3 DNA follows: TGTGCCATCAGCTCGGACAGGGAAGAGACCCAGTACTTC. Its protein product is CAISSDREETQYF.

The V and J genes are TRBV6-2 or TRBV6-3 and TRBJ2-7, with D unclear. CDR3 length equals 14 residues. In germline, CDR1 is MNHEY, CDR2 SVGEGT. Trimming pared 2 bases from V and 1 base from J, leaving 9 bases between. The CDR3: CASSYPADSYEQYF. In DNA, the CDR3 is TGTGCCAGCAGTTACCCGGCTGATTCCTACGAGCAGTACTTC.

This clonotype was seen repeatedly, ten times or more. The chain links TRBV6-5 to TRBJ2-5; D uncertain. Germline CDR1 reads MNHEY; CDR2 reads SVGAGI. CDR3 length equals 14 residues. Trimming took 3 bases from V and 1 from J, leaving 9 bases between them. For the CDR3, the DNA is TGTGCCAGCAGTTATAGTGTCAGCCAAGAGACCCAGTACTTC. Residues: CASSYSVSQETQYF.

J is TRBJ1-2 and V is TRBV7-7; D gene ambiguous. Germline CDR1 and CDR2: SSHAT and FNYEAQ (reference sequence). The CDR3 loop spans 12 amino acids. Trimming removed 11 bases at V and 4 bases at J, with 14 bases between. The CDR3 sequence is CALPRVAYGYTF. DNA of the CDR3: TGTGCCTTACCCCGGGTTGCCTATGGCTACACCTTC.

The V gene is TRBV15, the J gene TRBJ2-7; 14 bases fit TRBD2. The V gene end was trimmed by 3 bases and the J gene end by 2 bases; junction bases not matched to a gene: 9. The germline gives CDR1 LNHNV, CDR2 YYDKDF (reference sequence). This CDR3 is built from 18 residues. CDR3 protein: CATSSPGRLAGGPYEQYF. As DNA, the CDR3 is TGTGCCACCAGCAGCCCCGGCAGACTAGCGGGAGGGCCCTACGAGCAGTACTTC.

The table lists this clonotype with many counts. This chain joins TRBV20-1 and TRBJ1-5; D is possibly TRBD1 (6 bases). CDR1 and CDR2 (germline): DFQATT, SNEGSKA (reference sequence). CDR3 length: 14 amino acids. V gave up 1 base and J gave up 7 bases, with 14 bases separating them. The CDR3: CSARAGQGLQPQHF. CDR3 sequence (DNA): TGCAGTGCTAGAGCGGGTCAGGGGCTACAGCCCCAGCATTTT.